This T cell receptor beta chain was sequenced for a study of T cell responses to AZD1222 COVID-19 vaccine. Study-level background: Second-dose schedules of about 4 or about 12 weeks were combined.

The table came from immunoSEQ multiplex PCR; TCRdb's copy has only in-frame clones and leaves some out. The profile covers around 120,000 clones, with less than 90% appearing a single time and roughly 2.4% taken by the ten largest. Per germline, CDR1 LGHDT and CDR2 YNNKEL (reference sequence). V was pared by 7 bases and J by 3 bases, with 23 bases between. CDR3 length: 17 amino acids. Notes on the study in general: As reported, nearly half of all spike-specific TCRs target variant regions that are unmutated. Recipients of AZD1222 seropositive at baseline numbered only five or six. Breadth and depth of Spike-specific TCRs rose after two AZD1222 doses.

Note on this clone: Its specificity is unknown.

The source is an adult in good health. This rearrangement joins TRBV3-1 (or the pseudogene TRBV3-2) to TRBJ2-3, with D maybe TRBD2 (7 bases). Specimen: peripheral blood, collected on day 0 of AZD1222 vaccination. CDR3 sequence: CASKEGGGSPVTDTQYF. CDR3 coding DNA: TGTGCCAGCAAGGAAGGGGGGGGCTCTCCCGTGACAGATACGCAGTATTTT.